This entry lists 20 T cell receptor beta chains sequenced from one sample in a study of cytomegalovirus exposure and HLA in healthy donors. Vbeta (60) and Jbeta (13) primers were used in the PCR. Libraries were prepared by immunoSEQ multiplex PCR; TCRdb keeps only in-frame clonotypes and omits some of them. This sample contains some 96,000 clones. Material for sequencing was PBMCs. Receptor source: a woman aged 25 to 39 in good health and CMV-seronegative.

V and J are TRBV19 and TRBJ1-4; tentatively, D is TRBD1 (5 bases). CDR1 is LNHDA and CDR2 is SQIVND in the germline V gene (reference sequence). V lost 4 bases to trimming and J lost 3 bases, with 12 bases between them. The CDR3 sequence is 15 residues long. CDR3 residues: CASSRGGEANEKLFF. CDR3 DNA: TGTGCCAGTAGTAGGGGGGGAGAAGCTAATGAAAAACTGTTTTTT.

The chain employs TRBV23-1 and TRBJ1-2; D might be TRBD1 (5 bases). TRBV23-1 is placed among ORFs of uncertain function. The V gene lost 0 bases and the J gene lost 3 bases, with 11 bases spanning the gap. This CDR3 comprises 15 residues. The CDR3 region has the DNA TGCGCCAGCAGTCAATCAGAAAGGGGCTACTATGGCTACACCTTC. It codes for CASSQSERGYYGYTF.

This chain links TRBV28 with TRBJ1-5; TRBD1 aligns across 7 bases. Looked up from germline, CDR1 is MDHEN and CDR2 is SYDVKM. The CDR3 contains 17 residues. Trimming took 8 bases from V and 0 from J; bases not matched to a gene: 13. The CDR3 bases are TGTGCCAGCGCAGACGGGACAGCTGATTATAGCAATCAGCCCCAGCATTTT. It encodes CASADGTADYSNQPQHF.

The chain is built from TRBV28 and TRBJ1-5; D is unclear. Germline CDR1 is MDHEN and CDR2 is SYDVKM. V was clipped by 5 bases and J by 3 bases, with 14 bases between them. The CDR3 loop spans 15 amino acids. The CDR3: CASSPRRSDNQPQHF. The CDR3, as DNA: TGTGCCAGCAGTCCTCGGAGATCGGACAATCAGCCCCAGCATTTT.

The gene calls are TRBV7-9 and TRBJ1-1, with D hard to call. This CDR3 spans 15 amino acids. Trimming took 5 bases from V and 0 from J, leaving 13 bases between them. CDR1 and CDR2 from the germline V gene are SEHNR and FQNEAQ (reference sequence). CDR3 bases: TGTGCCAGCAGCGTCTTATTTGAGCTGAACACTGAAGCTTTCTTT. Protein product: CASSVLFELNTEAFF.

The gene calls are TRBV10-3 and TRBJ2-3, with no clear D. This CDR3 spans 16 amino acids. Per germline, CDR1 ENHRY and CDR2 SYGVKD. With 4 bases removed from V and 1 base from J, the gap between germline ends came to 15 bases. CDR3 nucleotides: TGTGCCATCAGTGGTGAGTTCGAGATTCGCACAGATACGCAGTATTTT. Its translation: CAISGEFEIRTDTQYF.

The CDR3 DNA follows: TGTGCCAGCTCACCACGTCGCTCTGGAAACACCATATATTTT. Protein sequence: CASSPRRSGNTIYF. The chain carries TRBV18 and TRBJ1-3, with D unresolved. The CDR3 consists of 14 residues. Trimming removed 1 base at V and 0 bases at J, with 4 bases between. Looked up from germline, CDR1 is KGHSH and CDR2 is LQKENI. Together with reference TRBV18 and TRBJ1-3, the CDR3 gives the full variable domain: NAGVMQNPRHLVRRRGQEARLRCSPMKGHSHVYWYRQLPEEGLKFMVYLQKENIIDESGMPKERFSAEFPKEGPSILRIQQVVRGDSAAYFCASSPRRSGNTIYFGEGSWLTVV.

The chain employs TRBV6-1 and TRBJ1-3; 8 positions agree with TRBD1. CDR1 is MNHNS, CDR2 SASEGT, per germline. The CDR3 sequence is 18 residues long. V trimming: 4 bases; J trimming: 0 bases; junction bases outside the gene matches: 11. CDR3 nucleotides: TGTGCCAGCAGTGGACCAACAGGGGGTGAACTCTCTGGAAACACCATATATTTT. Protein: CASSGPTGGELSGNTIYF.

V usage is TRBV9 and J usage is TRBJ1-5; 7 positions agree with TRBD1. J gave up 0 bases and V 2 bases, and 2 bases lay outside the gene matches. The CDR3 extends over 15 amino acids. CDR1 and CDR2 from the germline V gene are SGDLS and YYNGEE. The CDR3 DNA is TGTGCCAGCAGCGTCACAGGGGATAGCAATCAGCCCCAGCATTTT. Translation: CASSVTGDSNQPQHF.

V gene TRBV19 combines with J gene TRBJ1-5, with a possible D match to TRBD1 (5 bases). The CDR3 covers 14 residues. The germline V and J ends were trimmed by 5 bases and 0 bases, with 8 bases remaining between them. Germline CDR1 and CDR2: LNHDA and SQIVND (reference sequence). The CDR3 is CASSATVSNQPQHF. CDR3 nucleotides: TGTGCCAGTAGTGCGACAGTTAGCAATCAGCCCCAGCATTTT.

The rearrangement links TRBV5-1 to TRBJ2-5; D unresolved. CDR1 is SGHRS, CDR2 YFSETQ, per germline. The CDR3 sequence is 10 residues long. V was trimmed by 7 bases and J by 3 bases, leaving 4 bases between them. The CDR3 spells CASGEETQYF. The DNA for the CDR3 is TGCGCCAGCGGAGAAGAGACCCAGTACTTC.

V is TRBV6-6 and J is TRBJ2-5; 7 bases align to TRBD1. This CDR3 is built from 14 residues. The junction had 9 bases not matched to a gene; V was cut back by 7 bases and J by 4 bases. CDR1 is MNHNY and CDR2 is SVGAGI in the germline V gene (reference sequence). The CDR3 region is CASTPGAGGETQYF. In nucleotides, the CDR3 is TGTGCCAGCACCCCCGGGGCAGGGGGAGAGACCCAGTACTTC.

The V gene is TRBV19, the J gene TRBJ1-4; no firm D call. Germline V gene sequence: CDR1 LNHDA, CDR2 SQIVND (reference sequence). V was pared by 3 bases and J by 3 bases, with 8 bases between. The CDR3 totals 14 residues. The CDR3 DNA follows: TGTGCCAGTAGTATCCCCGGGTCTAATGAAAAACTGTTTTTT. Translated, it gives CASSIPGSNEKLFF.

V usage is TRBV4-2 and J usage is TRBJ1-3; maybe TRBD1 (5 bases). CDR1 is LGHNA, CDR2 YNFKEQ, per germline. The length of the CDR3 is 14 residues. Trimming took off 4 bases at V and 2 bases at J, with 9 bases between the two ends. CDR3 nucleotides: TGTGCCAGCAGCCCCGGGACTGCTGGAAACACCATATATTTT. Its protein is CASSPGTAGNTIYF.

The CDR3 sequence is CASSALRRETYEQYF. In nucleotides, the CDR3 is TGTGCCAGCAGCGCCCTGAGGCGGGAAACCTACGAGCAGTACTTC. The chain carries TRBV5-6 and TRBJ2-7, with D possibly TRBD2 on 6 matching bases. V was shortened by 4 bases and J by 2 bases, with 16 bases between the two germline ends. Germline loops: CDR1 SGHDT, CDR2 YYEEEE. CDR3 length equals 15 residues.

V is TRBV5-8 and J is TRBJ2-1; 9 bases map to TRBD2. There are 15 residues in the CDR3. In germline, CDR1 is SGHTS, CDR2 YDEGEE. J lost 8 bases, V lost 4 bases, and 10 bases had no gene match. CDR3 DNA: TGTGCCAGCAGCCCAGACGTTAGCGGGAGTTATGAGCAGTTCTTC. Translation: CASSPDVSGSYEQFF.

The chain has TRBV7-9 and TRBJ2-3; 9 positions agree with TRBD1. V lost 6 bases, J lost 2 bases, and 6 bases stayed unmatched. Germline V gene data show CDR1 as SEHNR and CDR2 as FQNEAQ (reference sequence). The CDR3 has 15 amino acids. CDR3 sequence: CASREGTGNTDTQYF. The CDR3 DNA reads TGTGCCAGCAGGGAGGGGACAGGGAACACAGATACGCAGTATTTT.

The chain recombines TRBV10-3 with TRBJ1-5; TRBD1 agrees at 7 bases. The V segment lost 5 bases and the J segment 3 bases; nucleotides outside the gene matches: 4. Germline CDR1 reads ENHRY; CDR2 reads SYGVKD. The CDR3 extends over 14 amino acids. For the CDR3, the DNA is TGTGCCATCAGTCAAGGACAGGACAATCAGCCCCAGCATTTT. Its protein product is CAISQGQDNQPQHF.

J is TRBJ1-1 and V is TRBV29-1; D is unclear. V was shortened by 7 bases and J by 1 base, with 13 bases between the two germline ends. Germline CDR1 reads SQVTM; CDR2 reads ANQGSEA. There are 13 residues in the CDR3. CDR3 nucleotides: TGCAGCGCCGCCGAGGGTACGAACACTGAAGCTTTCTTT. Amino acid sequence: CSAAEGTNTEAFF. Full variable domain (remainder filled in from reference TRBV29-1 and TRBJ1-1): SAVISQKPSRDICQRGTSLTIQCQVDSQVTMMFWYRQQPGQSLTLIATANQGSEATYESGFVIDKFPISRPNLTFSTLTVSNMSPEDSSIYLCSAAEGTNTEAFFGQGTRLTVV.

To note about this clone: The junction departs from germline at one end; a sequencing error may be responsible. The chain is built from TRBV7-7 and TRBJ2-1, with 10 bases aligning to TRBD2. Germline CDR1 and CDR2: SSHAT and FNYEAQ (reference sequence). CDR3 length equals 15 residues. The CDR3 here is CASSLGLAASDEQFF. The CDR3, as DNA: TGTGCTAGCAGCCTAGGACTAGCGGCGTCGGATGAGCAGTTCTTC.